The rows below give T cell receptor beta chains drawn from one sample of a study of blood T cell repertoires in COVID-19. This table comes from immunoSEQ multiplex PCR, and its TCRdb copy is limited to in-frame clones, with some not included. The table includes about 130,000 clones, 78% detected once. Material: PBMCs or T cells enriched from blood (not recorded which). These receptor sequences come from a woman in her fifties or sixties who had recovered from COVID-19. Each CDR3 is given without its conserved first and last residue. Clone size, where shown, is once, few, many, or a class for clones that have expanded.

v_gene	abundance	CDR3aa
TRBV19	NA	ASSLKGLSNNEQF
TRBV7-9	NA	ASSLGLAGDEQF
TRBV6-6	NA	ASSYQDRENEKLF
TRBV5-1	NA	ASSLEGSGGLNTGELF
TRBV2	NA	ASTQIDTQY
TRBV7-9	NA	ASSSLTGTGFEKLF
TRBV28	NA	ASSQTIGQGYGYT
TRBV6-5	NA	ASRKGTGSGELF
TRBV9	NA	ASSVDWSAGDTEAF
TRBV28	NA	ASSLVGLGTDTQY
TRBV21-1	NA	ASSLFAATGGPYNSPLH
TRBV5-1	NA	ASSISGTSGYNEQF
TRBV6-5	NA	ASSQLSADGYT
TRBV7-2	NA	ASSFGAGGETQY
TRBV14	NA	ASSQRGGGPQETQY
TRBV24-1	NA	ATNGQGRTEAF
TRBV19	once	AREYHSATSTDTQY
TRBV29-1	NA	SVSDSLNSYEQY
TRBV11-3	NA	ASSWGAGNTIY
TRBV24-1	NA	ATSDSTGQVGNEQF
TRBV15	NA	ATPEVRDYYSNQPQH
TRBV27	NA	ASTERGSEQF
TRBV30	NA	AWSPTGYTEAF
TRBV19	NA	ASSSGDSKREWTEAF
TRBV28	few	ASSFPSGGNYNEQF
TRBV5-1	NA	ASSLIPGTGADTQY
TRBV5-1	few	ASSLGSSGNTIY
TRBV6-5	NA	ASSYGGSGNTIY
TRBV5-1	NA	ASSLAPGQGLSSYGYT
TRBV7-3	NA	ASSAQGPSYSRGELF
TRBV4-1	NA	ASSQDSQGANTIY
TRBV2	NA	ASSQGQGTYEQY
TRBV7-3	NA	ASSYTGNTEAF
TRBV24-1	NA	ATSDSGTGNIQY
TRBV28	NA	ASRIPTAHSNQPQH
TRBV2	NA	ASSEHRRGGSYNEQF
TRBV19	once	ASGMLGGTGELF
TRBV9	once	ASSPPQGALYGYT
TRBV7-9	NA	ASSANRGGGTEAF
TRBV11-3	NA	ASSKTANTGELF
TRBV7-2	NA	ASSHKGWAPREQY
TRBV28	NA	ASSLPGNSDSPLH